This T cell receptor beta chain emerged from a study of cytomegalovirus exposure and HLA in healthy donors. Comment on this clone: Its antigen is as yet unknown.

Per germline, CDR1 KGHSH and CDR2 LQKENI. V lost 4 bases to trimming and J lost 9 bases, with 18 bases between them. The CDR3 is 14 residues long. Among the roughly 120 subjects of the validation cohort, separate from the roughly 730-subject first cohort, were the donors. Method: immunoSEQ multiplex PCR; TCRdb's copy keeps in-frame clones and lacks some. The data contain approximately 220,000 clones, 75% to 90% of them singletons. Points from the study as a whole: Listed as cytomegalovirus-associated were 150 to 200 TCR beta chains.

This sequence joins TRBV18 and TRBJ1-1, with D tentatively TRBD1 (6 bases). The clonotype comes from a woman between 25 and 40 years old in good health and CMV-seropositive. The source material was PBMCs. The CDR3 reads CASSLGPGARQAFF. Here the CDR3 DNA reads TGTGCCAGCTCACTGGGCCCGGGGGCAAGGCAAGCTTTCTTT.